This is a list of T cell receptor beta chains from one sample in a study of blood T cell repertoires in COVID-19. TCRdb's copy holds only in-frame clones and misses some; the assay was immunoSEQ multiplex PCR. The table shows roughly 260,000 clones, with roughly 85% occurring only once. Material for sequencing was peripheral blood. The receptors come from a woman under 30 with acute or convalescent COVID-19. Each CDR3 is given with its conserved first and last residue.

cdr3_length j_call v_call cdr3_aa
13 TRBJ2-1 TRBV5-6 CASSLAVAGVQFF
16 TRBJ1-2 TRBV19 CASSIVRRGSSYGYTF
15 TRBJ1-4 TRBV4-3 CASSATTSGNEKLFF
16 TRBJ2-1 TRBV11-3 CASSLAAVAGYNEQFF
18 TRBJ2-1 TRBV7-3 CASSLLPTSGLSYNEQFF
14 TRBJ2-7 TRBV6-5 CASRQGTGRDEQYF
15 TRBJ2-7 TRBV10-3 CAISATTSGTYEQYF
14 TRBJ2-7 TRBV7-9 CASSSPRGSDEQYF
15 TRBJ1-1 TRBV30 CAWIGTDRVNTEAFF
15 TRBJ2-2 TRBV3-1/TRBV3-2 CASSQDLRYTGELFF
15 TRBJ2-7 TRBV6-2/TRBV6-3 CASSPGTGVVYEQYF
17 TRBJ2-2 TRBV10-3 CAISASLAGANTGELFF